This T cell receptor (beta chain) was identified during a study of T-cell reconstitution after alpha-beta-depleted transplantation in children. Study-level points and caveats: From surviving recipient T cells and thymic progenitors came the high day-60 TCRbeta diversity observed in some patients.

Germline V gene sequence: CDR1 MNHEY, CDR2 SVGAGI. This CDR3 is built from 14 residues. V lost 1 base and J 3 bases, leaving 7 bases between the germline ends. In this sample, this clonotype turned up a few times. Its matching antigen is unknown. Unique molecular identifiers were incorporated when the TCRbeta library was constructed. MiXCR, run by TCRdb on the PCR reads, gives a single entry per CDR3 protein. The repertoire holds about 300,000 distinct CDR3 sequences, with over 9.5% as singletons. The sequence derives from a boy under three years old with acute myeloid leukemia, due to receive a stem cell transplant. Sequenced here: PBMCs, sampled before TCRalphabeta/CD19-depleted stem cell transplant. This chain uses TRBV6-5 with TRBJ2-4; the D gene is possibly TRBD1 (5 bases). CDR3 region: CASSYLGDKNIQYF. CDR3 nucleotides: TGTGCCAGCAGTTACTTAGGGGACAAAAACATTCAGTACTTC.